The 14 T cell receptor beta chains given below trace back to one sample, sequenced in a study of cytomegalovirus exposure and HLA in healthy donors. The PCR had 60 Vbeta and 13 Jbeta primers. TCRdb's table, derived via immunoSEQ multiplex PCR, lists solely in-frame clones and lacks some. This table has some 77,000 clones, roughly three quarters appearing once. Material: PBMCs. The receptor source for this set is a woman aged 40 to 50 in good health and CMV-seropositive.

This clone was detected a few times. The rearrangement links TRBV29-1 to TRBJ1-1; possible D gene TRBD1, 5 bases. The CDR3 length is 15 residues. V dropped 6 bases and J dropped 0 bases, with 17 bases sitting between them. Germline assignment: CDR1 SQVTM and CDR2 ANQGSEA. The CDR3 DNA reads as TGCAGCGTCAACCCTGGGGGGGTAATGAACACTGAAGCTTTCTTT. As protein: CSVNPGGVMNTEAFF.

The chain combines TRBV5-1 with TRBJ2-1; D remains ambiguous. V was shortened by 0 bases and J by 5 bases, with 9 bases between the two germline ends. The CDR3 is 14 residues long. CDR1 and CDR2 (germline): SGHRS, YFSETQ. The CDR3: CASSLGQRNNEQFF. DNA of the CDR3: TGCGCCAGCAGCTTGGGGCAGCGCAACAATGAGCAGTTCTTC.

J is TRBJ2-3 and V is TRBV7-2; D gene ambiguous. CDR1 and CDR2 from the germline V gene are SGHTA and FQGNSA. V dropped 6 bases and J dropped 1 base, with 11 bases sitting between them. This CDR3 contains 14 residues. CDR3 sequence reads: CASSLRRGTDTQYF. As DNA, the CDR3 is TGTGCCAGCAGTCTCCGACGGGGCACAGATACGCAGTATTTT.

The V and J genes are TRBV18 and TRBJ1-1; maybe TRBD1 (6 bases). V was trimmed by 4 bases and J by 1 base, leaving 10 bases between them. Looked up from germline, CDR1 is KGHSH and CDR2 is LQKENI. The CDR3 consists of 14 residues. CDR3: CASSLGRGNTEAFF. CDR3 DNA sequence: TGTGCCAGCTCACTTGGCAGGGGGAACACTGAAGCTTTCTTT.

V is TRBV6-1 and J is TRBJ1-2, with a possible D match to TRBD1 (5 bases). The germline V gene has CDR1 MNHNS and CDR2 SASEGT. Deletions cut 7 bases from V and 3 bases from J, with 12 bases between. The CDR3 runs to 13 residues. The CDR3 DNA follows: TGTGCCAGCACCAATCCGGGGGACTATGGCTACACCTTC. Its protein is CASTNPGDYGYTF.

Only one count was recorded for this clone. The CDR3 region has the DNA TGTGCCAGCATTACGAGACAGGGGGGGAGTGAAAAACTGTTTTTT. Its translation is CASITRQGGSEKLFF. The chain carries TRBV28 and TRBJ1-4, with 9 bases aligning to TRBD1. This CDR3 has 15 amino acids. V lost 7 bases, J lost 7 bases, and 10 bases stayed unmatched. Per the germline V gene, CDR1 is MDHEN and CDR2 is SYDVKM. The full variable domain, with the rest looked up from reference TRBV28 and TRBJ1-4, is DVKVTQSSRYLVKRTGEKVFLECVQDMDHENMFWYRQDPGLGLRLIYFSYDVKMKEKGDIPEGYSVSREKKERFSLILESASTNQTSMYLCASITRQGGSEKLFFGSGTQLSVL.

The CDR3 bases are TGTGCCAGCAGCTCCCCCAAAGGGCCCCCCGGAGGAGAGCAGTACTTC. It is translated as CASSSPKGPPGGEQYF. The chain carries TRBV11-2 and TRBJ2-7; a weak D match, TRBD2 (5 bases). CDR1 is SGHAT, CDR2 FQNNGV, per germline. CDR3 length equals 16 residues. Trimming shortened V by 4 bases and J by 7 bases, and 23 bases separated the two germline ends.

V is TRBV10-2 and J is TRBJ2-7, with a tentative D call TRBD1 (5 bases). V dropped 7 bases and J dropped 0 bases, with 13 bases sitting between them. Per germline, CDR1 WSHSY and CDR2 SAAADI. This CDR3 comprises 14 residues. This chain's CDR3 is CASIPRASSYEQYF. The CDR3 nucleotides read TGCGCCAGCATTCCCAGGGCGAGCTCCTACGAGCAGTACTTC.

The chain couples TRBV28 to TRBJ2-7; D gene ambiguous. Between the trimmed V and J ends, which lost 3 bases and 4 bases, there was a span of 13 bases. The CDR3 totals 14 residues. In germline, CDR1 is MDHEN, CDR2 SYDVKM. For the CDR3, the DNA is TGTGCCAGCAGTTTCTTAGACACACTTTACGAGCAGTACTTC. This sequence encodes CASSFLDTLYEQYF.

This chain joins TRBV7-8 and TRBJ1-1; maybe TRBD1 (5 bases). Germline V lookup: CDR1 SGHVS, CDR2 FQNEAQ. Trimming stripped 5 bases from V and 4 bases from J, with 14 bases between. The CDR3 has 14 residues. Here the CDR3 reads CASSRREGSTEAFF. The CDR3 DNA sequence: TGTGCCAGCAGCCGTAGGGAGGGGAGCACTGAAGCTTTCTTT.

V usage is TRBV25-1 and J usage is TRBJ2-7; D unresolved. This CDR3 comprises 15 residues. Between the trimmed V and J ends, which lost 1 base and 4 bases, there was a span of 14 bases. Germline loops: CDR1 MGHDK, CDR2 SYGVNS. The CDR3 nucleotides read TGTGCCAGCAGTGAATCCCATTCCCCCTATTACGAGCAGTACTTC. This encodes CASSESHSPYYEQYF.

This chain connects TRBV7-9 to TRBJ2-2; D might be TRBD1 (5 bases). The germline V and J ends were trimmed by 7 bases and 1 base, with 13 bases remaining between them. This CDR3 comprises 15 residues. CDR1 is SEHNR, CDR2 FQNEAQ, per germline (reference sequence). In DNA, the CDR3 is TGTGCCAGCAAGTCGCAGGGAAGGAACACCGGGGAGCTGTTTTTT. This encodes CASKSQGRNTGELFF.

The chain uses TRBV20-1 and TRBJ2-5; D is ambiguous. V lost 6 bases and J lost 2, with 4 bases in between. The V gene's germline CDR1 is DFQATT and CDR2 SNEGSKA (reference sequence). CDR3 length: 10 residues. The CDR3 loop is CSASQETQYF. The CDR3 region has the DNA TGCAGTGCGTCACAAGAGACCCAGTACTTC.

V gene TRBV5-1 combines with J gene TRBJ2-3; 8 bases match TRBD1. Germline V gene lookup returns CDR1 SGHRS and CDR2 YFSETQ. CDR3 length equals 15 residues. The junction had 9 bases not matched to a gene; V was cut back by 4 bases and J by 5 bases. In nucleotides, the CDR3 is TGCGCCAGCAGCATGCCGACAGGGGCAGAAGATACGCAGTATTTT. Translating gives CASSMPTGAEDTQYF.